This record concerns one TCR beta chain sequence. Its recognized antigen is unknown. One base away there is no much larger clone; base qualities are not given. Library method: PCR. Sequencer: Illumina HiSeq 2500. Unique molecular identifiers were incorporated into TCR beta cDNA libraries to reduce PCR and sequencing biases. Per 1 to 10 million input T cells, approximately 500,000 cDNA molecules were obtained, such that each molecule approximated one T cell. Patient libraries were prepared and sequenced with the same protocol used for the earlier healthy control dataset. Within a given batch, samples were prepared together, multiplexed and sequenced on the same HiSeq lane. Per the source publication's procedure: MIGEC handled the raw barcoded reads, throwing out single-read molecular identifier groups before consensus assembly and CDR3 extraction. VDJtools was used for post-analysis of the clonotype tables, with diversity normalized by down-sampling every dataset to the smallest sample size. In repertoire overlap clustering, CDR3 amino acid sequences, but not nucleotide sequences, were matched to correct batch-related cross-sample contamination. Through fastp at Q25 and MiXCR, TCRdb rebuilt clones from the public reads, retaining in-frame beta chains. Rows merge per CDR3 protein into single entries with the most common DNA and genes. TCRdb's processing, not the authors', yielded these V and J calls. The sample table holds about 770,000 distinct CDR3 sequences, of which about half were seen once. The ten largest make up roughly 5.2% of the sample.

The data belong to a study of post-analysis software for immune sequencing data (dated by TCRdb to the mid-2010s). The study in broad terms: Disease courses on record covered relapsing-remitting, secondary progressive and progressive-relapsing multiple sclerosis, though some patients had no subtype annotation. The patient repertoires were compared against about 10 previously published healthy control repertoires obtained from donors aged about 6 to 26 years. A subset of samples was prepared in parallel using single-end sample barcoding, then pooled and co-amplified after Illumina adapter ligation.

To demonstrate the VDJtools post-analysis software, TCR beta repertoires were profiled from the peripheral blood of 10 to 15 young patients with multiple sclerosis. Multiple sclerosis patients were children and adolescents aged roughly 6 to 16 years. Here is what the overall study found, with its caveats: Direct clustering with F measure revealed strong co-clustering of samples prepared in the same batch, which led to a batch-effect correction. Compared with controls, multiple sclerosis patients had significantly lower normalized Chao1 diversity, a finding suggesting substantial peripheral T-cell clonal expansion. The control group was slightly older than the multiple sclerosis patient group.

This sequence originates from a girl aged 10-17 years with multiple sclerosis. Sequenced input: blood.

CDR3 region: CASSSTDNYGYTF. The nucleotides read TGTGCCAGCAGTTCGACCGATAACTATGGCTACACCTTC. In this chain, TRBV6-5 is recombined with TRBJ1-2; the D gene lacks a confident call. There are 13 amino acids in the CDR3, from cysteine to phenylalanine inclusive. The CDR3 DNA has 39 bases and is translated from base 1. The germline V gene supplies CDR1 MNHEY and CDR2 SVGAGI. V lost 4 bases and J lost 1 base; the stretch between them is 7 bases long.